This T cell receptor (beta chain) was found in a study of technical replicates of blood from a few donors. The repertoire was sequenced with immunoSEQ multiplex PCR; TCRdb's copy has only in-frame clones and lacks some. Among roughly 60,000 clones listed, around 92% were seen once. Germline-derived CDR1 and CDR2 are SEHNR and FQNEAQ (reference sequence). CDR3 length: 16 residues. Trimming removed 0 bases at V and 7 bases at J, with 13 bases between. J is TRBJ1-6 and V is TRBV7-9; D perhaps matches TRBD1 (5 bases). The clonotype originates from a human donor in good health. Some clones in this sample may be carry-over from other donors' samples. Source material: PBMCs. CDR3 in DNA: TGTGCCAGCAGCTTAGCGATCGGCCGGGGGAATTCACCCCTCCACTTT. Translation gives CASSLAIGRGNSPLHF.